These 18 T cell receptor beta chains share one sample of origin, sequenced in a study of breast tumors, draining lymph nodes, adjacent tissues. TCRdb reanalysed the multiplex PCR reads using MiXCR and keeps one entry per CDR3 protein. The table shows around 190,000 distinct CDR3 sequences, with 30% to 35% occurring only once. Samples came from axillary lymph nodes draining the breast cancer. Sequenced: axillary lymph node tissue. The origin of the receptors is a female donor with breast cancer. Some clones in this sample may be carry-over from other donors' samples.

As for this clonotype: A read error may produce the germline difference seen at one junction end. This chain joins TRBV7-6 and TRBJ2-5, with unresolved D. The CDR3 has 15 amino acids. Germline CDR1 and CDR2: SGHVS and FNYEAQ. The CDR3 sequence: CAGSLAGFSRETQYF. DNA of the CDR3: TGTGCCGGCAGCTTGGCCGGGTTTTCGAGAGAGACCCAGTACTTC.

This clonotype was seen ten or more times. The chain joins TRBV20-1 to TRBJ2-1, with TRBD2 identical over 8 bases. V was pared by 3 bases and J by 1 base, with 8 bases of the junction left unmatched. Germline-derived CDR1 and CDR2 are DFQATT and SNEGSKA (reference sequence). The CDR3 contains 16 residues. CDR3 sequence reads: CSARTIAGPSYNEQFF. The CDR3 coding sequence is TGCAGTGCTAGGACAATAGCGGGGCCATCCTACAATGAGCAGTTCTTC.

Regarding this clonotype: A much larger clone lies a single base off, so this may be a read error. The gene calls are TRBV12-3 or TRBV12-4 and TRBJ2-2; possible D gene TRBD2, 6 bases. The CDR3 has 18 residues. V was pared by 6 bases and J by 5 bases, with 25 bases between. The CDR3 coding sequence is TGTGCCAGCAGCCACCCGTGGGACTCAGGGCTTGAGACCGGGGAGCTGTTTTTT. Amino acid sequence: CASSHPWDSGLETGELFF.

V usage is TRBV25-1 and J usage is TRBJ2-1; 8 nucleotides match TRBD1. Germline values: CDR1 MGHDK, CDR2 SYGVNS. The CDR3 length is 14 residues. The V segment lost 0 bases and the J segment 10 bases; nucleotides outside the gene matches: 5. The CDR3 spells CASSEYRTGREQFF. The CDR3 DNA sequence: TGTGCCAGCAGTGAATATCGGACAGGGAGGGAGCAGTTCTTC.

The chain links TRBV27 to TRBJ2-2; 7 bases line up with TRBD2. This CDR3 region has 17 residues. The J segment lost 8 bases and the V segment lost 5 bases, leaving 17 bases of the junction unmatched. CDR1 MNHEY and CDR2 SMNVEV come from the germline V gene (reference sequence). The CDR3 sequence is CASSTIGTGGVAGELFF. As DNA, the CDR3 is TGTGCCAGCAGTACAATTGGGACGGGGGGTGTGGCGGGGGAGCTGTTTTTT.

As for this clonotype: A much larger clone sits a single nucleotide away, making a read error possible. V is TRBV7-2 and J is TRBJ2-3, with D tentatively TRBD1 (6 bases). The V gene's germline CDR1 is SGHTA and CDR2 FQGNSA. The CDR3 consists of 17 residues. CDR3 nucleotide sequence: TGTGCCAGCAGCTTTCCCTCTGGGCCGAGGGGGAGAGATCCGCAGTATTTT. Its translation: CASSFPSGPRGRDPQYF.

As for this clonotype: A much larger clone differs from this one at a single base, so this may be a read error. The V gene is TRBV9, the J gene TRBJ2-1; no clear D gene. V lost 0 bases and J 7 bases, leaving 14 bases between the germline ends. This CDR3 spans 15 amino acids. Germline V CDR1 and CDR2: SGDLS, YYNGEE. In DNA, the CDR3 is TGTGCCAGCAGCGTAGCGGAGCCACCGAGGAATGAGCAGTTCTTC. This codes for CASSVAEPPRNEQFF.

This clonotype has more than one count but fewer than ten. The chain combines TRBV20-1 with TRBJ2-1, with D possibly matching TRBD2 (5 bases). Trimming left V 0 bases short and J 9 bases short, with 15 bases between. The length of the CDR3 is 14 residues. Germline V gene lookup returns CDR1 DFQATT and CDR2 SNEGSKA (reference sequence). The CDR3 loop is CSARDLIGNLEQFF. The CDR3 DNA sequence: TGCAGTGCTAGAGACCTAATCGGGAACCTTGAGCAGTTCTTC.

The genes are TRBV20-1 and TRBJ1-4; D gene uncertain. The CDR3 length is 12 residues. Germline lookup yields CDR1 DFQATT and CDR2 SNEGSKA (reference sequence). V lost 3 bases and J 8 bases, leaving 10 bases between the germline ends. CDR3 DNA: TGCAGTGCTAGCAGGTTCGGCGAAAAACTGTTTTTT. It is translated as CSASRFGEKLFF.

This clonotype was found a few times. A far larger clone is a single base away, which makes a read error likely. The chain recombines TRBV5-1 with TRBJ2-7; D is ambiguous. CDR3 length: 12 residues. CDR1 and CDR2 from the germline V gene are SGHRS and YFSETQ. This CDR3 reads CASSSPSYEHYF. CDR3 bases: TGCGCCAGCAGCTCCCCCTCTTACGAGCACTACTTC.

This clonotype was observed at least ten times. This chain joins TRBV12-3 or TRBV12-4 and TRBJ2-7; maybe TRBD1 (6 bases). Trimming cost V 5 bases and J 6 bases, with 20 bases left between them. This CDR3 contains 15 residues. The CDR3 nucleotides read TGTGCCAGCAGTAACACAGGGTTTCAGCCTTCCGAGCAGTACTTC. Translating gives CASSNTGFQPSEQYF.

The table lists this clonotype with many counts. The V and J genes are TRBV7-9 and TRBJ2-7; no definite D call. CDR3 length: 13 amino acids. Germline loops: CDR1 SEHNR, CDR2 FQNEAQ (reference sequence). Trimming shortened V by 1 base and J by 2 bases, and 6 bases separated the two germline ends. CDR3 sequence reads: CASSLGETYEQYF. In DNA, the CDR3 is TGTGCCAGCAGCTTAGGCGAAACCTACGAGCAGTACTTC.

The rearrangement uses TRBV2 and TRBJ2-2; TRBD1 might be the D (6 bases). The CDR3 runs to 13 residues. V lost 6 bases and J 5 bases, leaving 10 bases between the germline ends. Germline CDR1 and CDR2: SNHLY and FYNNEI. The CDR3 DNA reads TGTGCCAGCAGAGACGGGACAACCGGGGAGCTGTTTTTT. This gives the protein CASRDGTTGELFF.

This clonotype was recorded many times. This chain connects TRBV7-7 to TRBJ2-5; TRBD2 matches 11 bases. The CDR3 sequence is 13 residues long. Germline V gene lookup returns CDR1 SSHAT and CDR2 FNYEAQ (reference sequence). The CDR3 DNA reads as TGTGCTAGCGGGAGGGATTACCAAGAGACCCAGTACTTC. Translated: CASGRDYQETQYF.

This clonotype was seen repeatedly, ten times or more. The rearrangement uses TRBV5-4 and TRBJ1-2, with 7 positions matching TRBD1. Losses at the gene ends were 5 bases for V and 4 bases for J; bases not matched to a gene: 11. Germline loops: CDR1 SGHNT, CDR2 YYREEE (reference sequence). This CDR3 contains 15 residues. CDR3 sequence reads: CASSSGTEKLYGYTF. Here the CDR3 DNA reads TGTGCCAGCAGTTCCGGGACAGAAAAGCTCTATGGCTACACCTTC.

This sequence joins TRBV5-5 and TRBJ2-2; tentatively, D is TRBD1 (5 bases). Germline CDR1 SGHKS, CDR2 YYEKEE (reference sequence). The CDR3 is 17 residues long. V lost 3 bases, J lost 3 bases, and 18 bases lay in between. CDR3 sequence: CASSYPQGAWDTGELFF. CDR3 in DNA: TGTGCCAGCAGCTACCCACAAGGGGCCTGGGACACCGGGGAGCTGTTTTTT.

As concerns this clonotype: An end of the junction does not agree with germline; a read error may underlie this. V is TRBV5-1 and J is TRBJ1-6, with D tentatively TRBD1 (5 bases). Looked up from germline, CDR1 is SGHRS and CDR2 is YFSETQ. The CDR3 extends over 15 amino acids. Written as DNA, the CDR3 is TGCGCCAGCAGCCACACGGGACGGGCGAATTCACCCCCCCACTTT. It specifies CASSHTGRANSPPHF.

The chain combines TRBV19 with TRBJ2-5; 9 nucleotides align to TRBD1. This CDR3 contains 15 residues. Unmatched junction bases numbered 9, after V lost 5 bases and J lost 5 bases. Per germline, CDR1 LNHDA and CDR2 SQIVND (reference sequence). Here the CDR3 reads CASSFLTGGLETQYF. The CDR3 nucleotides are TGTGCCAGTAGTTTCCTGACAGGGGGGCTGGAGACCCAGTACTTC.